The source of this T cell receptor beta chain is a study of blood T cell repertoires in COVID-19. This CDR3 has 18 amino acids. Looked up from germline, CDR1 is MNHNS and CDR2 is SASEGT. V lost 4 bases and J lost 3; bases outside the gene matches: 13. The assay was immunoSEQ multiplex PCR, and TCRdb's table has in-frame clones only and misses some. The sample consists of about 110,000 clones, 84% of them appearing once. The receptor's source is a woman at least 80 years old with active or convalescent COVID-19. Sequencing input: peripheral blood. This sequence joins TRBV6-1 and TRBJ2-1; TRBD2 agrees at 9 bases. CDR3 protein: CASSGGASGALFYNEQFF. The CDR3 DNA reads TGTGCCAGCAGTGGGGGGGCTAGCGGGGCCCTCTTCTACAATGAGCAGTTCTTC.